These T cell receptor beta chains were read from a single sample in a study of vaccination effects on CD4 cells after COVID-19. Sequenced by immunoSEQ multiplex PCR; TCRdb stores in-frame clones only, minus some. The sample lists about 79,000 clones, 70% to 75% seen once, with around 1.5% in the top ten. The antigens for these receptors are not known. Sequencing used CD4+ T cells from PBMCs cultured with HCoV-229E spike peptides, obtained before COVID-19 vaccination. Receptors were obtained from a human donor who received a COVID-19 vaccine. The CDR3 runs from the conserved cysteine through the conserved F or W. A D gene is named only where the DNA matches it firmly. A clone size is listed for some rows: how often the clone was seen (once, few, many), or a class if it is expanded.

CASASGGESYGYTF TGTGCCAGCGCCTCGGGGGGGGAAAGCTATGGCTACACCTTC TRBJ1-2 TRBV6-5 NA NA
CASSQASPGIDSPLHF TGCGCCAGCAGCCAAGCTTCCCCTGGGATTGATTCACCCCTCCACTTT TRBJ1-6 TRBV4-1 NA NA
CASQQTNEKLFF TGTGCCAGCCAACAAACCAATGAAAAACTGTTTTTT TRBJ1-4 TRBV28 NA NA
CAWSRDRQPQHF TGTGCCTGGAGCAGGGATAGACAGCCCCAGCATTTT TRBJ1-5 TRBV30 NA NA
CASRAGTSGGTETQYF TGTGCCAGCAGAGCCGGGACTAGCGGGGGGACGGAGACCCAGTACTTC TRBJ2-5 TRBV5-4 NA TRBD2
CASSPRAQGNQPQHF TGTGCCAGCTCACCACGGGCACAGGGGAATCAGCCCCAGCATTTT TRBJ1-5 TRBV18 NA TRBD1
CASSLGLRGGPNTQYF TGCGCCAGCAGCTTGGGATTGCGGGGGGGCCCGAATACGCAGTATTTT TRBJ2-3 TRBV5-1 NA TRBD2
CATGRVVEAFF TGTGCCACCGGCCGGGTGGTGGAGGCTTTCTTT TRBJ1-1 TRBV2 NA NA
CASSFVKETQYF TGTGCCAGCAGTTTTGTCAAAGAGACCCAGTACTTC TRBJ2-5 TRBV12-3/TRBV12-4 once NA
CASSLGAGEGNTEAFF TGCGCCAGCAGCTTGGGAGCAGGGGAGGGGAACACTGAAGCTTTCTTT TRBJ1-1 TRBV5-1 NA NA
CASSVFGDPGELFF TGTGCCAGCAGTGTATTCGGGGATCCGGGGGAGCTGTTTTTT TRBJ2-2 TRBV2 few NA
CASSPHRTGRNYGYTF TGTGCCAGCAGTCCTCACCGGACAGGGAGAAACTATGGCTACACCTTC TRBJ1-2 TRBV28 NA TRBD1
CASSPPGRGGPDTQYF TGTGCCAGCTCACCCCCAGGGAGGGGCGGCCCAGATACGCAGTATTTT TRBJ2-3 TRBV18 once TRBD2
CASSLLTGTSNSPLHF TGTGCCAGCAGTTTATTGACAGGGACCTCGAATTCACCCCTCCACTTT TRBJ1-6 TRBV27 NA TRBD1
CASSEYGTNTEAFF TGTGCCAGCAGTGAATACGGAACGAACACTGAAGCTTTCTTT TRBJ1-1 TRBV25-1 NA NA
CASSLGPGSNYGYTF TGCGCCAGCAGCTTGGGGCCGGGTTCTAACTATGGCTACACCTTC TRBJ1-2 TRBV5-1 NA NA
CASSVAPGRGTDTQYF TGTGCCAGCAGCGTAGCACCGGGTAGAGGCACAGATACGCAGTATTTT TRBJ2-3 TRBV9 NA NA
CASITSRKPGQETQYF TGTGCCAGCATTACTAGCCGAAAACCTGGCCAAGAGACCCAGTACTTC TRBJ2-5 TRBV2 NA NA
CATGLDEYNEQFF TGTGCCACCGGTCTGGACGAGTACAATGAGCAGTTCTTC TRBJ2-1 TRBV24-1 NA NA
CASGGQGADTQYF TGTGCCAGCGGTGGACAGGGGGCAGATACGCAGTATTTT TRBJ2-3 TRBV19 NA TRBD1
CASSHMLGMAKNIQYF TGTGCCAGCAGCCATATGCTAGGAATGGCCAAAAACATTCAGTACTTC TRBJ2-4 TRBV3-1/TRBV3-2 NA NA
CASSLGTLHQPQHF TGTGCCAGCAGCTTAGGAACACTTCATCAGCCCCAGCATTTT TRBJ1-5 TRBV7-2 NA NA
CASSLAGSNYGYTF TGTGCCAGCAGCTTGGCAGGGAGTAACTATGGCTACACCTTC TRBJ1-2 TRBV5-4 NA NA
CASSVRGGAEETQYF TGTGCCAGCAGCGTAAGGGGGGGGGCCGAAGAGACCCAGTACTTC TRBJ2-5 TRBV9 NA NA
CASSSPTVNGYTF TGTGCCAGCAGCTCCCCGACAGTTAATGGCTACACCTTC TRBJ1-2 TRBV7-3 NA NA
CASSLRALGQGGETQYF TGTGCCAGCAGCTTAAGGGCTTTAGGACAGGGAGGGGAGACCCAGTACTTC TRBJ2-5 TRBV11-2 NA NA
CASSATSNTGKLFF TGTGCCAGCTCAGCTACGTCGAACACCGGGAAGCTGTTTTTT TRBJ2-2 TRBV18 NA NA
CASSLRDPGQVFEAFF TGTGCCAGCAGCTTAAGGGACCCGGGACAGGTGTTTGAAGCTTTCTTT TRBJ1-1 TRBV7-8 NA TRBD1
CASSRQGAGGYTF TGCGCCAGCAGCCGACAGGGGGCCGGTGGCTACACCTTC TRBJ1-2 TRBV4-3 NA TRBD1
CASSSPGQGDTDTQYF TGTGCCAGTTCTAGCCCGGGACAGGGGGACACAGATACGCAGTATTTT TRBJ2-3 TRBV19 NA TRBD1
CASSPSRGDWETQYF TGTGCCAGCTCCCCCTCCCGGGGGGACTGGGAGACCCAGTACTTC TRBJ2-5 TRBV18 NA TRBD2
CASSLNGGYNQPQHF TGTGCCAGCAGCTTAAACGGCGGGTACAATCAGCCCCAGCATTTT TRBJ1-5 TRBV7-2 NA NA
CASSRGQGGETQYF TGTGCCAGCTCACGTGGACAGGGTGGAGAGACCCAGTACTTC TRBJ2-5 TRBV18 NA TRBD1
CASSLNFNQPQHF TGTGCCAGCAGCTTGAACTTTAATCAGCCCCAGCATTTT TRBJ1-5 TRBV7-2 NA NA
CSVVAWGQGGIGYTF TGCAGCGTCGTCGCCTGGGGACAGGGGGGCATTGGCTACACCTTC TRBJ1-2 TRBV29-1 once TRBD1
CASSPPGQGGFSYGYTF TGTGCCAGCAGTCCACCGGGACAGGGAGGGTTCAGCTATGGCTACACCTTC TRBJ1-2 TRBV6-6 NA TRBD1
CASSQDSNSPLHF TGTGCCAGCAGCCAAGATAGTAATTCACCCCTCCACTTT TRBJ1-6 TRBV3-1/TRBV3-2 few NA
CASSQTRLRGGETQYF TGCGCCAGCAGCCAAACGCGGCTCAGGGGTGGGGAGACCCAGTACTTC TRBJ2-5 TRBV5-1 NA NA
CASSRDRSGSPLHF TGTGCCAGCTCGAGGGACAGGTCCGGATCACCCCTCCACTTT TRBJ1-6 TRBV18 NA TRBD1
CASSLDLTDTQYF TGTGCCAGCAGCTTAGATTTGACAGATACGCAGTATTTT TRBJ2-3 TRBV11-2 NA NA